The 8 T cell receptor beta chains below all came from one sample that was sequenced in a study of T cell repertoires in cytomegalovirus infection (dated by TCRdb to the late 2010s). Sequencer: Illumina HiSeq 1500. TCRdb redid the processing of the public reads, applying fastp at Q25 and MiXCR, and retained in-frame beta chains. Merged by CDR3 protein, the rows form single entries marked with the most common genes and DNA. In this sample the table shows approximately 320,000 distinct CDR3 sequences, more than 8% of which occur a single time. The top ten hold 4.3% of the sample. Sequencing used PBMCs. The receptors shown here come from a human donor in good health (CMV status not recorded). Some clones in this sample may be carry-over from other donors' samples.

This clonotype was picked up many times. This chain links TRBV28 with TRBJ2-1; TRBD2 aligns across 14 bases. This CDR3 is built from 16 residues. Germline V gives CDR1 MDHEN, CDR2 SYDVKM. V trimming: 4 bases; J trimming: 9 bases; junction bases outside the gene matches: 8. For the CDR3, the DNA is TGTGCCAGCAGTTCCCAACGACTAGCGGGAGGGGGTGAGCAGTTCTTC. It specifies CASSSQRLAGGGEQFF. Supplemented by reference TRBV28 and TRBJ2-1, the full variable domain reads DVKVTQSSRYLVKRTGEKVFLECVQDMDHENMFWYRQDPGLGLRLIYFSYDVKMKEKGDIPEGYSVSREKKERFSLILESASTNQTSMYLCASSSQRLAGGGEQFFGPGTRLTVL.

This clonotype was counted at least ten times. The CDR3 region is CASSELSTDTQYF. The CDR3 DNA reads as TGTGCCAGCAGTGAGCTCAGCACAGATACGCAGTATTTT. This rearrangement joins TRBV2 to TRBJ2-3; D ambiguous. Trimming left V 3 bases short and J 0 bases short, with 4 bases between. The CDR3 runs to 13 residues. Germline assignment: CDR1 SNHLY and CDR2 FYNNEI. The entire variable domain, with the rest obtained from reference TRBV2 and TRBJ2-3, is as follows: EPEVTQTPSHQVTQMGQEVILRCVPISNHLYFYWYRQILGQKVEFLVSFYNNEISEKSEIFDDQFSVERPDGSNFTLKIRSTKLEDSAMYFCASSELSTDTQYFGPGTRLTVL.

This clonotype was observed a handful of times. The V gene is TRBV15, the J gene TRBJ1-2; maybe TRBD1 (6 bases). CDR1 is LNHNV, CDR2 YYDKDF, per germline (reference sequence). Trimming took off 4 bases at V and 7 bases at J, with 13 bases between the two ends. The CDR3 runs 13 residues. Written as DNA, the CDR3 is TGTGCCACCAGCATAAGCAGGGGAGGTGGCTACACCTTC. Encoded protein: CATSISRGGGYTF.

Ten or more counts support this clonotype. V usage is TRBV12-3 or TRBV12-4 and J usage is TRBJ2-7; 7 bases match TRBD1. V lost 5 bases and J lost 1; bases outside the gene matches: 5. The CDR3 spans 14 residues. CDR3 sequence: CASSENRGSYEQYF. The DNA for the CDR3 is TGTGCCAGCAGTGAAAACAGGGGATCCTACGAGCAGTACTTC.

This chain links TRBV2 with TRBJ1-2; 7 positions agree with TRBD1. Looked up from germline, CDR1 is SNHLY and CDR2 is FYNNEI. The CDR3 totals 14 residues. The junction had 8 bases not matched to a gene; V was cut back by 4 bases and J by 6 bases. CDR3 region: CASSGQGFVNGYTF. CDR3 in DNA: TGTGCCAGCAGTGGACAGGGCTTTGTCAATGGCTACACCTTC.

This clonotype was counted a few times. This chain joins TRBV6-6 and TRBJ1-6; 7 nucleotides line up with TRBD1. Germline-derived CDR1 and CDR2 are MNHNY and SVGAGI (reference sequence). After removal of 0 bases from V and 7 bases from J, the junction contained 3 bases not matched to a gene. This CDR3 has 15 residues. The CDR3 nucleotides read TGTGCCAGCAGTTACTCAGGGACAGTAAATTCACCCCTCCACTTT. Translating gives CASSYSGTVNSPLHF.

V and J are TRBV9 and TRBJ1-4, with TRBD1 as a possible D gene (5 bases). Germline assignment: CDR1 SGDLS and CDR2 YYNGEE. CDR3 length equals 14 residues. The V gene lost 3 bases and the J gene lost 4 bases, with 10 bases spanning the gap. CDR3 sequence reads: CASSEGRNNEKLFF. CDR3 in DNA: TGTGCCAGCAGCGAGGGGCGGAATAATGAAAAACTGTTTTTT. Combining the CDR3 with reference TRBV9 and TRBJ1-4 gives the whole variable domain DSGVTQTPKHLITATGQRVTLRCSPRSGDLSVYWYQQSLDQGLQFLIQYYNGEERAKGNILERFSAQQFPDLHSELNLSSLELGDSALYFCASSEGRNNEKLFFGSGTQLSVL.

This clonotype was counted at least ten times. The genes are TRBV7-2 and TRBJ1-1; D not resolved. The CDR3 length is 13 residues. Trimming removed 4 bases at V and 0 bases at J, with 6 bases between. Per germline, CDR1 SGHTA and CDR2 FQGNSA. The DNA for the CDR3 is TGTGCCAGCAGCTCAATGATGAACACTGAAGCTTTCTTT. Amino acid sequence: CASSSMMNTEAFF.